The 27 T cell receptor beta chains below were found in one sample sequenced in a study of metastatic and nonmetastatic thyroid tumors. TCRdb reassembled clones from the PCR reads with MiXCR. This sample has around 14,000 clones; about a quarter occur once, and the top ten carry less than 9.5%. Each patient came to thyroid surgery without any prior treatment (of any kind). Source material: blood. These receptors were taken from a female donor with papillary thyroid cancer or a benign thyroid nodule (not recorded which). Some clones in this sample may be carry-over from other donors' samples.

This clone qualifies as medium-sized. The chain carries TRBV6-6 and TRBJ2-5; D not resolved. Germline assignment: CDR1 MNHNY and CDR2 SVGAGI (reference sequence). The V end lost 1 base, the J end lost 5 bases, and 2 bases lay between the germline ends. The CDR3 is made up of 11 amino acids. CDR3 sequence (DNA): TGTGCCAGCAGTTACTTGGAGACCCAGTACTTC. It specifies CASSYLETQYF.

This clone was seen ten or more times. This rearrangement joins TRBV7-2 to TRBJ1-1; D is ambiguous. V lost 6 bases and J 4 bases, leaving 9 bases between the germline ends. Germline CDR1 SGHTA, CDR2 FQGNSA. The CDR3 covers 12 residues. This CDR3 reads CASSNDGTEAFF. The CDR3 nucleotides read TGTGCCAGCAGTAATGATGGCACTGAAGCTTTCTTT.

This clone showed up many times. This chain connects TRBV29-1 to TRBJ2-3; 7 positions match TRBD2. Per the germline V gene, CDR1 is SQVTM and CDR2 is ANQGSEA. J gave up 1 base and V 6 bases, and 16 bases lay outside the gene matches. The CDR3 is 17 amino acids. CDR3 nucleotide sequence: TGCAGCGTCCAATCACCGCGGGAGTTTGAGGGCACAGATACGCAGTATTTT. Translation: CSVQSPREFEGTDTQYF.

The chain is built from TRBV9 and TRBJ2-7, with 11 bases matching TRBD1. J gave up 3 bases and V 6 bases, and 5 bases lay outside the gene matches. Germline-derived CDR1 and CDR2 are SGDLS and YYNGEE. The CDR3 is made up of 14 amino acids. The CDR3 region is CASTQGTGGYEQYF. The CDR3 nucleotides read TGTGCCAGCACCCAGGGGACAGGGGGCTACGAGCAGTACTTC.

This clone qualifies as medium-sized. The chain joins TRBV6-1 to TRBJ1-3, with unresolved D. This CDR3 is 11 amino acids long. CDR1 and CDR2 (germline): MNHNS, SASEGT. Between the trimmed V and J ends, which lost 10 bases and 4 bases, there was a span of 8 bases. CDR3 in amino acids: CATTTGNTIYF. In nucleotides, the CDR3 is TGTGCCACCACTACCGGAAACACCATATATTTT.

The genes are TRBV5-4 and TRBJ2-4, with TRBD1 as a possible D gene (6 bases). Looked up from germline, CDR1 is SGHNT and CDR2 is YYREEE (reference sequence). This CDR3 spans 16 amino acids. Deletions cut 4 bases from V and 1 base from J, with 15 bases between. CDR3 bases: TGTGCCAGCAGCGGCCAGGGGAGTAGGGCCAAAAACATTCAGTACTTC. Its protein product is CASSGQGSRAKNIQYF.

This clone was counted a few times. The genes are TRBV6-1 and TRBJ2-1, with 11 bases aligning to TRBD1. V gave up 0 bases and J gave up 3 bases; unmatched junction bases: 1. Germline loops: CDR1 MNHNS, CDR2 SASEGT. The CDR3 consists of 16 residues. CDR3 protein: CASSEAGTGGYNEQFF. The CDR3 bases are TGTGCCAGCAGTGAAGCCGGGACAGGGGGCTACAATGAGCAGTTCTTC.

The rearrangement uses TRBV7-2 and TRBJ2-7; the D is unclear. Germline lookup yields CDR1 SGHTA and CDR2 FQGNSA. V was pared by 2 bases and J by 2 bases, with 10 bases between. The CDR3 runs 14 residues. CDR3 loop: CASSLRERTYEQYF. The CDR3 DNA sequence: TGTGCCAGCAGCTTAAGGGAAAGGACCTACGAGCAGTACTTC.

CDR3: CASSFTPDVVEQYF. In DNA form, the CDR3 reads TGCGCCAGCAGCTTTACGCCGGATGTGGTGGAGCAGTACTTC. This chain links TRBV5-1 with TRBJ2-7; D is unclear. With 2 bases removed from V and 7 bases from J, the gap between germline ends came to 16 bases. There are 14 residues in the CDR3. The germline CDR1 and CDR2 sequences are SGHRS and YFSETQ.

CDR3 sequence reads: CASSLQGLGGYTF. The CDR3 DNA follows: TGCGCCAGCAGCTTACAGGGGTTGGGAGGCTACACCTTC. The V and J genes are TRBV5-1 and TRBJ1-2, with TRBD1 matching over 7 bases. Germline values: CDR1 SGHRS, CDR2 YFSETQ. The V and J ends lost 2 bases and 8 bases, in that order; junction bases with no gene match: 6. CDR3 length: 13 amino acids.

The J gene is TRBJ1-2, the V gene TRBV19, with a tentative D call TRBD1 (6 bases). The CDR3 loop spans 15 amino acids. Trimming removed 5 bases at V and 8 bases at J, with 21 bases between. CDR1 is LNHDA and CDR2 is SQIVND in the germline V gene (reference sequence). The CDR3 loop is CASSDPVQGSLGYTF. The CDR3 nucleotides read TGTGCCAGTAGTGACCCCGTACAGGGTTCTTTGGGCTACACCTTC.

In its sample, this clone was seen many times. In DNA, the CDR3 is TGTGCCAGCAGTCAACGGACAGGGGAGTCTGAAAAACTGTTTTTT. Its translation is CASSQRTGESEKLFF. The chain is built from TRBV12-3 or TRBV12-4 and TRBJ1-4, with 9 bases that match TRBD1. After removal of 5 bases from V and 7 bases from J, the junction contained 8 bases not matched to a gene. The length of the CDR3 is 15 residues.

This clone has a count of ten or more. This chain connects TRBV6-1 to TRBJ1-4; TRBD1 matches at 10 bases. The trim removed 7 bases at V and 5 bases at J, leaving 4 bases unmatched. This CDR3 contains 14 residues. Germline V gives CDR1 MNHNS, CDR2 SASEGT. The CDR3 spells CASTPGQGNEKLFF. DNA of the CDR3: TGTGCCAGCACTCCGGGACAGGGGAATGAAAAACTGTTTTTT.

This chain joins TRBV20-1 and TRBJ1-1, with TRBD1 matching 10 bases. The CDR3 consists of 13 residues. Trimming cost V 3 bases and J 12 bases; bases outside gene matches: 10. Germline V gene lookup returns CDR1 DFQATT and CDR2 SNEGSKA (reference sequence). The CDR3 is CSARVGQGGRTFF. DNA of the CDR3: TGCAGTGCTAGGGTAGGACAGGGGGGGCGAACTTTCTTT.

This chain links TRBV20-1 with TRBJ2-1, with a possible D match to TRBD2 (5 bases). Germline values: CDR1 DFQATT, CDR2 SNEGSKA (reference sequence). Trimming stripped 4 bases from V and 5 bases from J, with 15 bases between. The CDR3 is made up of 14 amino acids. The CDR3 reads CSAIASAGNNEQFF. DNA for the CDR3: TGCAGTGCTATAGCGTCAGCTGGCAACAATGAGCAGTTCTTC.

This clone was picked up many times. CDR3 region: CASSLLGLSNEQFF. CDR3 coding DNA: TGTGCCAGCAGCTTACTGGGGCTATCCAATGAGCAGTTCTTC. The chain is built from TRBV7-8 and TRBJ2-1, with D perhaps matching TRBD1 (5 bases). The length of the CDR3 is 14 residues. Trimming removed 2 bases at V and 6 bases at J, with 11 bases between. Germline V gene data show CDR1 as SGHVS and CDR2 as FQNEAQ.

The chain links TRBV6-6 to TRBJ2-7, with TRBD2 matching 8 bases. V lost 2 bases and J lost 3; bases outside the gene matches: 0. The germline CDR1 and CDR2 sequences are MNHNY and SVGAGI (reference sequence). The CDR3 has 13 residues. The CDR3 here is CASSYAGGYEQYF. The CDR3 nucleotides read TGTGCCAGCAGTTACGCGGGAGGCTACGAGCAGTACTTC.

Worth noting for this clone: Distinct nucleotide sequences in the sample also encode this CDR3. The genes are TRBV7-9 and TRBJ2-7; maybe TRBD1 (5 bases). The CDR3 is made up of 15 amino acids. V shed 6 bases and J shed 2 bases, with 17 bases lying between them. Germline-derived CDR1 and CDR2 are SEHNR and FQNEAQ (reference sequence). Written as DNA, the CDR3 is TGTGCCAGCAGTCGTCCTGACAGACCAGCCTACGAGCAGTACTTC. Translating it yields CASSRPDRPAYEQYF. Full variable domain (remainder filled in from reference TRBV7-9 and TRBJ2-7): DTGVSQNPRHKITKRGQNVTFRCDPISEHNRLYWYRQTLGQGPEFLTYFQNEAQLEKSRLLSDRFSAERPKGSFSTLEIQRTEQGDSAMYLCASSRPDRPAYEQYFGPGTRLTVT.

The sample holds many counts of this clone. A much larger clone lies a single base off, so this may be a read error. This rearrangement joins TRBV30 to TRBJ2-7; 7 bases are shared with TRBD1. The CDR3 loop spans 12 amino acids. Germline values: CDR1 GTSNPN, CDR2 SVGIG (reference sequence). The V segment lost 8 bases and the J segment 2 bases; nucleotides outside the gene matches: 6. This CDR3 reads CARTDRAYEQYF. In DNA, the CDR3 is TGTGCCCGGACCGACAGGGCCTACGAGCAGTACTTC.

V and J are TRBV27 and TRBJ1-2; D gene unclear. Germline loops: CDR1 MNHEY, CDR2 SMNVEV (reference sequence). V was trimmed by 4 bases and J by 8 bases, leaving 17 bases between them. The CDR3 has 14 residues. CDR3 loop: CASSSPGSFGGYTF. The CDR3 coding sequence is TGTGCCAGCAGTTCCCCGGGGAGCTTCGGGGGCTACACCTTC.

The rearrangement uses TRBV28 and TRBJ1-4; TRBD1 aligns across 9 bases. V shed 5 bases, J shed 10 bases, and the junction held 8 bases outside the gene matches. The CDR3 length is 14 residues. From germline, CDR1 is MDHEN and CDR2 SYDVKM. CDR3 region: CASSPRYRGPKLFF. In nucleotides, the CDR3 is TGTGCCAGCAGTCCCCGGTACAGGGGGCCAAAACTGTTTTTT.

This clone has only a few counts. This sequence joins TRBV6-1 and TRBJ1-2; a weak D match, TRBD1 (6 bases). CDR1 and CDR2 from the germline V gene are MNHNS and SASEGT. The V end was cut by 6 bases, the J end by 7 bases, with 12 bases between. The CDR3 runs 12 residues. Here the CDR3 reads CASRRKQGGYTF. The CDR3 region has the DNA TGTGCCAGCAGACGGAAACAGGGTGGCTACACCTTC.

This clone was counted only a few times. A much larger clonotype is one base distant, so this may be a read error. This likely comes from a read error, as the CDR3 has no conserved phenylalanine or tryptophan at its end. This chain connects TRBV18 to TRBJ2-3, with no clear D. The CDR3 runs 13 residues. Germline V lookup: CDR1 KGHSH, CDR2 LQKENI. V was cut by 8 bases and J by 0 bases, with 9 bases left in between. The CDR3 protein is CASPSPSTDTQYL. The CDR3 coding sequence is TGTGCCAGCCCCTCCCCAAGCACAGATACGCAGTATCTT.

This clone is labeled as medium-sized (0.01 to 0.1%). The DNA for the CDR3 is TGTGCCAGCAGTTACAGGTGGGGACCTCATCAGCCCCAGCATTTT. Amino acids: CASSYRWGPHQPQHF. V and J are TRBV6-5 and TRBJ1-5; maybe TRBD1 (5 bases). Germline V gene sequence: CDR1 MNHEY, CDR2 SVGAGI. V was cut by 2 bases and J by 5 bases, with 13 bases left in between. CDR3 length: 15 amino acids.

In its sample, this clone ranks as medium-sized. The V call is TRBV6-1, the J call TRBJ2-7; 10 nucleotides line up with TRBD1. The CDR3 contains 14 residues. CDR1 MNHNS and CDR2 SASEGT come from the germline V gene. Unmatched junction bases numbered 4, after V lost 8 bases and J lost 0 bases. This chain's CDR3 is CASGDRGLSYEQYF. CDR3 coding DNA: TGTGCCAGCGGGGACAGGGGCCTCTCCTACGAGCAGTACTTC.

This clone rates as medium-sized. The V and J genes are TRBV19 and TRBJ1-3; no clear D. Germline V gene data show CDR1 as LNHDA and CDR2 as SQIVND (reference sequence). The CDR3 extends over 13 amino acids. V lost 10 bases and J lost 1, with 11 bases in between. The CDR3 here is CATRRTSGNTIYF. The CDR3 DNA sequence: TGTGCCACCCGGCGGACTTCTGGAAACACCATATATTTT.

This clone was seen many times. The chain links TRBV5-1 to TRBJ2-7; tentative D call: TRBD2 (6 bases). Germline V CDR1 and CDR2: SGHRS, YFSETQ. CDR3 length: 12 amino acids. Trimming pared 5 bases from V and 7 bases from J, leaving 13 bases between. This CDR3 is CASSGGKGEQYF. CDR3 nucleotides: TGCGCCAGCAGTGGGGGGAAAGGGGAGCAGTACTTC.